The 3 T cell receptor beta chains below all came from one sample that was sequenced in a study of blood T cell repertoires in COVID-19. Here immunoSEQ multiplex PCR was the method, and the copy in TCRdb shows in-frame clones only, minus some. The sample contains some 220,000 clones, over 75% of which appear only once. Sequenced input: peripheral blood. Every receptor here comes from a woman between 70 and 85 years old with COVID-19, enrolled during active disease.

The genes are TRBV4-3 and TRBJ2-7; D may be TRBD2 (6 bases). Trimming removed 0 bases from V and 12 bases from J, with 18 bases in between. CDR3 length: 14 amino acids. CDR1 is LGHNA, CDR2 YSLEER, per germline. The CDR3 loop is CASSQEMGYGRPYF. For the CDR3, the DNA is TGCGCCAGCAGCCAAGAAATGGGGTACGGGAGACCGTACTTC.

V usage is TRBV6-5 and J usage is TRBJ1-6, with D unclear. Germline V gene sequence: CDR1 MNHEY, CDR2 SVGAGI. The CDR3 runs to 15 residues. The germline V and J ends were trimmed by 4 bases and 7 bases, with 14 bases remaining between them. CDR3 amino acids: CASSWLPGLNSPLHF. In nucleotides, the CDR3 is TGTGCCAGCAGTTGGCTCCCGGGATTAAATTCACCCCTCCACTTT.

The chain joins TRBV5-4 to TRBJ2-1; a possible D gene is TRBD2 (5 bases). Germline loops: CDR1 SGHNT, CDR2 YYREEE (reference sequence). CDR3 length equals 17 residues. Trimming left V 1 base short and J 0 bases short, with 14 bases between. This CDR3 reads CASSLQTGISSYNEQFF. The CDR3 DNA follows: TGTGCCAGCAGCTTGCAGACGGGGATTAGCTCCTACAATGAGCAGTTCTTC.